The clone carrying this T cell receptor (beta chain) was seen a single time. Its target is unknown. The data belong to a study of beta chain features in type 1 diabetes. The authors reverse transcribed all of the isolated RNA, so sequencing captured expressed TCRB transcripts. This table comes from immunoSEQ multiplex PCR, and its TCRdb copy is limited to in-frame clones, with some not included. The sample holds over 90,000 clones, roughly 28% seen once. Study-wide points: Patients with Type 1 diabetes showed moderately but significantly shorter TCRB CDR3s in all four CD4+ subsets.

The CDR3 is made up of 14 amino acids. CDR1 MNHEY and CDR2 SMNVEV come from the germline V gene (reference sequence). Trimming removed 2 bases from V and 9 bases from J; junction bases left unmatched: 7. Approximately 100 mL of blood, on average, came from one heparinised draw per donor. The sample was central memory CD4+ T cells from blood. The sequence derives from a woman aged 18 to 35 with type 1 diabetes. The rearrangement joins TRBV27 to TRBJ2-1, with 7 bases lining up with TRBD2. The CDR3 is CASSLGGRKAEQFF. CDR3 DNA sequence: TGTGCCAGCAGTTTAGGCGGGAGAAAAGCTGAGCAGTTCTTC.